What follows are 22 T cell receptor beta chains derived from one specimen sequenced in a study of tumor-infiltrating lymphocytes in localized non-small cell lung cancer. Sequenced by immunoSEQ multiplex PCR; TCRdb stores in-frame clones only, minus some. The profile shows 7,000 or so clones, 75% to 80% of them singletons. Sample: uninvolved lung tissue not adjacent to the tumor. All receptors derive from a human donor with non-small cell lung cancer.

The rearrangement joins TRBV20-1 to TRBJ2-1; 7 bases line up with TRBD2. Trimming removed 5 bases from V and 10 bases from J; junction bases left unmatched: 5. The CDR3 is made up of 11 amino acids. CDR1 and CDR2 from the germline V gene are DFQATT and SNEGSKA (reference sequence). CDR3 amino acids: CSASRGGEQFF. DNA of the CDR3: TGCAGTGCTTCCCGGGGAGGGGAGCAGTTCTTC.

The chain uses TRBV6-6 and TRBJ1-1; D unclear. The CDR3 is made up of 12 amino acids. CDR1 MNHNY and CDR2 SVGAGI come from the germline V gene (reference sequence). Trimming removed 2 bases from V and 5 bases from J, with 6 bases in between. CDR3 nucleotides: TGTGCCAGCAGTTACCGGGTGACTGAAGCTTTCTTT. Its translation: CASSYRVTEAFF.

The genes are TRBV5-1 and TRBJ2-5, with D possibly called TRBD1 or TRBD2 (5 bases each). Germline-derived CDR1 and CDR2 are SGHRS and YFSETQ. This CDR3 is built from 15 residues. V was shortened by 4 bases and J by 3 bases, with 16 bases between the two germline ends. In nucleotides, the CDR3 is TGCGCCAGCAGCCTTGGCGGGCAGGGTGAAGAGACCCAGTACTTC. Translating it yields CASSLGGQGEETQYF.

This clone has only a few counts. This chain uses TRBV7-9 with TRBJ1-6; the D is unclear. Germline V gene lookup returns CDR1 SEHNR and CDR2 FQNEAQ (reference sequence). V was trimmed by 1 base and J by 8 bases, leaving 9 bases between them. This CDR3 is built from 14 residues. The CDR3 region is CASSLGEGYSPLHF. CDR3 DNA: TGTGCCAGCAGCTTAGGGGAAGGGTATTCACCCCTCCACTTT.

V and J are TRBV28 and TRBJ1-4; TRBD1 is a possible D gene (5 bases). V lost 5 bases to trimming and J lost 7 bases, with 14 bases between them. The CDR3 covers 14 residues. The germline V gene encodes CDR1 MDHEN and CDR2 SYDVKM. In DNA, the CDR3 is TGTGCCAGCAGTCCGCCGGGACTTGGTGAAAAACTGTTTTTT. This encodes CASSPPGLGEKLFF.

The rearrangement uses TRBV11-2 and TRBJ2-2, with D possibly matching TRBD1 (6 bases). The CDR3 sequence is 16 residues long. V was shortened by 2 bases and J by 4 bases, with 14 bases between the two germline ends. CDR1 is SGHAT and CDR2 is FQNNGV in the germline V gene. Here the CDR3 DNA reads TGTGCCAGCAGCTTATTCAGACAGGACCCCACCGGGGAGCTGTTTTTT. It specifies CASSLFRQDPTGELFF.

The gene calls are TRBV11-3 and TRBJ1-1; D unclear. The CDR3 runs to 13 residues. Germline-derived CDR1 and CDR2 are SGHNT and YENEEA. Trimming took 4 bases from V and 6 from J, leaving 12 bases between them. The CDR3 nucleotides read TGTGCCAGCAGCTCGATGACTAGCTCTGAAGCTTTCTTT. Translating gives CASSSMTSSEAFF.

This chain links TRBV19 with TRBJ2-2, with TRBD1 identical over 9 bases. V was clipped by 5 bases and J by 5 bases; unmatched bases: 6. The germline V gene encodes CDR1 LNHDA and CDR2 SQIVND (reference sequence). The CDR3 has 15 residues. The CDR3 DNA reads TGTGCCAGTAGTCAACAGGGGGCGGGAACCGGGGAGCTGTTTTTT. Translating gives CASSQQGAGTGELFF.

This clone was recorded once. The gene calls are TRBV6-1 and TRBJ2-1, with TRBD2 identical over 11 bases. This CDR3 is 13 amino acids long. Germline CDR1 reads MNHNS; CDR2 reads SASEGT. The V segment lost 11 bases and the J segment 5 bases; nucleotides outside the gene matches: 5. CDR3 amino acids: CAGGTSGHNEQFF. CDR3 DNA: TGTGCCGGCGGGACTAGCGGCCACAATGAGCAGTTCTTC.

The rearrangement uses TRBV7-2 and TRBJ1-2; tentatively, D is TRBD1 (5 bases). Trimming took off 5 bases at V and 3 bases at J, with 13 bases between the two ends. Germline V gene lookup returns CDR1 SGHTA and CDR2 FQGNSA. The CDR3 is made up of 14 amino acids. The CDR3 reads CASSPRQSHYGYTF. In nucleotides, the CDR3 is TGTGCCAGCAGCCCGAGACAGTCTCACTATGGCTACACCTTC.

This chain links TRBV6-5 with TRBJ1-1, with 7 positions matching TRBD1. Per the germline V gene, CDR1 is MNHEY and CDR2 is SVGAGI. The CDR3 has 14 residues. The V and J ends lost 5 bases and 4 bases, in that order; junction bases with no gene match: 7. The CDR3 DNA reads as TGTGCCAGCAGTGATCGACAGGGCGGCACTGAAGCTTTCTTT. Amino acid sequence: CASSDRQGGTEAFF.

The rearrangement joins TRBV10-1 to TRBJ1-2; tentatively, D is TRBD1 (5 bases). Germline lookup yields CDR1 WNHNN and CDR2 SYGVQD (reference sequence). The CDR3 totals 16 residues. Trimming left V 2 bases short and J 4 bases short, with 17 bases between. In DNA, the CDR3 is TGCGCCAGCAGTGAGACCGAGGGGAAACTAAGCTATGGCTACACCTTC. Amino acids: CASSETEGKLSYGYTF.

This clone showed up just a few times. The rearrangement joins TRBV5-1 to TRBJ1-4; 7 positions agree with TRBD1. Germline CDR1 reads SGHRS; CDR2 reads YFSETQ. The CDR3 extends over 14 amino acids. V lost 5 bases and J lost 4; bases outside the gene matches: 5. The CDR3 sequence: CASRSGQLNEKLFF. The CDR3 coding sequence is TGCGCCAGCAGGTCGGGACAGCTTAATGAAAAACTGTTTTTT.

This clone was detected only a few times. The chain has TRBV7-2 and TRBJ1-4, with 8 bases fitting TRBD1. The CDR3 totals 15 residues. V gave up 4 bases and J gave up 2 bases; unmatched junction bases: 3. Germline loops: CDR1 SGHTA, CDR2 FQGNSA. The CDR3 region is CASSSQGATNEKLFF. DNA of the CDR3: TGTGCCAGCAGCTCTCAGGGGGCCACTAATGAAAAACTGTTTTTT.

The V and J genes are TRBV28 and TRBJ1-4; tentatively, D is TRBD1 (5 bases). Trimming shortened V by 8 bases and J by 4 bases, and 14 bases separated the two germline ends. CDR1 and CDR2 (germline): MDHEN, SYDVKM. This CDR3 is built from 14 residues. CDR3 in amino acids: CASAGGVVNEKLFF. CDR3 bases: TGTGCCAGCGCCGGGGGGGTCGTTAATGAAAAACTGTTTTTT. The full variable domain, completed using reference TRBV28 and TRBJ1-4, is DVKVTQSSRYLVKRTGEKVFLECVQDMDHENMFWYRQDPGLGLRLIYFSYDVKMKEKGDIPEGYSVSREKKERFSLILESASTNQTSMYLCASAGGVVNEKLFFGSGTQLSVL.

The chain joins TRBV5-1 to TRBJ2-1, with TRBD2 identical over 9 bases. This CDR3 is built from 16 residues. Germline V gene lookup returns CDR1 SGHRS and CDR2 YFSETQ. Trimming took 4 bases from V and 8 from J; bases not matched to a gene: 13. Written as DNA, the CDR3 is TGCGCCAGCAGCCCGGCGGGGGGGCGTTCCGTCGATGAGCAGTTCTTC. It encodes CASSPAGGRSVDEQFF.

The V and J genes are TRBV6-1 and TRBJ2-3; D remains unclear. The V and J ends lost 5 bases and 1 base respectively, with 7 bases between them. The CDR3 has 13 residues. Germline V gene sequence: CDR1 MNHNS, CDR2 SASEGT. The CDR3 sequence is CASSRLGTDTQYF. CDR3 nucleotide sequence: TGTGCCAGCAGTCGCTTGGGCACAGATACGCAGTATTTT.

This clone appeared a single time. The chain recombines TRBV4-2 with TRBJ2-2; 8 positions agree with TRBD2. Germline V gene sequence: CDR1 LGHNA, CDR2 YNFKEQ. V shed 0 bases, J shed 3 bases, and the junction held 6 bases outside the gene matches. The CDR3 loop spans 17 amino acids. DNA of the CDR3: TGTGCCAGCAGCCAAGATCTACGCGGGGGGCACACCGGGGAGCTGTTTTTT. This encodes CASSQDLRGGHTGELFF.

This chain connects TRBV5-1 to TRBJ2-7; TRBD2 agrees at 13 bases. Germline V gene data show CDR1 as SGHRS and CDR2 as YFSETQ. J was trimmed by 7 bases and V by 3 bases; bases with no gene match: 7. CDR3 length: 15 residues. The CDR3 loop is CASSWGTSGVGEQYF. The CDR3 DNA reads TGCGCCAGCAGCTGGGGGACTAGCGGGGTCGGGGAGCAGTACTTC.

CDR3 DNA: TGTGCCAGCTCACCAAGAGACGACGAGCAGTACTTC. It is translated as CASSPRDDEQYF. This chain joins TRBV18 and TRBJ2-7; D gene unclear. This CDR3 region has 12 residues. Germline-derived CDR1 and CDR2 are KGHSH and LQKENI. V lost 2 bases and J 5 bases, leaving 7 bases between the germline ends.

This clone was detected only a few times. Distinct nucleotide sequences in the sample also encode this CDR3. CDR3 region: CASSLGGSGDYGYTF. In DNA, the CDR3 is TGCGCCAGCAGCTTGGGAGGTTCGGGTGACTATGGCTACACCTTC. This chain joins TRBV5-1 and TRBJ1-2; D is uncertain. CDR1 and CDR2 from the germline V gene are SGHRS and YFSETQ. V lost 0 bases and J lost 3, with 12 bases in between. CDR3 length: 15 amino acids.

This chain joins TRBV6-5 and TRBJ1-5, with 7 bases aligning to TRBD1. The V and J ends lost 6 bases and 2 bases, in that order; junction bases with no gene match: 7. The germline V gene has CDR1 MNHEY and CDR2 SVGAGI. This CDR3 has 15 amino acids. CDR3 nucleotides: TGTGCCAGCAGCGACAGGGTTGGGGGCAATCAGCCCCAGCATTTT. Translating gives CASSDRVGGNQPQHF.